A selection of T cell receptor beta chains follows, all from one sample in a study of blood T cell repertoires in COVID-19. Data came from immunoSEQ multiplex PCR; TCRdb stores just in-frame clones and leaves some out. The sample consists of about 220,000 clones, 65% to 90% of them appearing once. Material: peripheral blood. The receptors were gathered from a woman between 70 and 85 years old with COVID-19, enrolled during active disease. Each CDR3 is given with its conserved first and last residue. The D gene is left open where the match is weak. Clone sizes are given selectively: once, few, many, or a class where the clone is expanded.

j_call | v_call | clone_size | d_call | cdr3_aa | cdr3_nt
TRBJ1-2 | TRBV5-8 | . | TRBD1 | CASSPPDRPYGYTF | TGTGCCAGCAGCCCCCCGGACAGGCCTTATGGCTACACCTTC
TRBJ1-5 | TRBV6-2/TRBV6-3 | . | TRBD1 | CASSDRERYSNQPQHF | TGTGCCAGCAGCGACAGGGAGCGCTATAGCAATCAGCCCCAGCATTTT
TRBJ2-2 | TRBV4-3 | . | TRBD1 | CASSQDSLGTASNTGELFF | TGCGCCAGCAGCCAAGATAGCCTAGGGACAGCCTCGAACACCGGGGAGCTGTTTTTT
TRBJ1-1 | TRBV11-2 | . | TRBD1 | CASSPRDRGNTEAFF | TGTGCCAGCAGCCCGAGGGACAGGGGGAACACTGAAGCTTTCTTT
TRBJ1-2 | TRBV5-1 | . | . | CASSPDSTLYGGYTF | TGCGCCAGCAGTCCCGACAGTACCCTCTATGGTGGCTACACCTTC
TRBJ1-2 | TRBV11-1 | . | TRBD1 | CASSPGQGNYGYTF | TGTGCCAGCAGCCCGGGACAGGGCAACTATGGCTACACCTTC
TRBJ1-6 | TRBV3-1/TRBV3-2 | . | . | CASSLLGGAYNSPLHF | TGTGCCAGCAGCCTTTTGGGAGGGGCTTATAATTCACCCCTCCACTTT
TRBJ1-2 | TRBV21-1 | few | . | CASSKEAFYGYTF | TGTGCCAGCAGCAAAGAAGCGTTCTATGGCTACACCTTC
TRBJ1-6 | TRBV19 | . | TRBD1 | CASTTGTANSPLHF | TGTGCCAGTACCACCGGGACAGCGAATTCACCCCTCCACTTT
TRBJ2-1 | TRBV10-1 | . | TRBD1 | CARRTGGHEQFF | TGCGCCAGGAGGACAGGGGGACATGAGCAGTTCTTC
TRBJ2-2 | TRBV10-3 | . | TRBD2 | CAISPLERENTGELFF | TGTGCCATCAGCCCCCTGGAGCGGGAAAATACCGGGGAGCTGTTTTTT
TRBJ1-2 | TRBV5-4 | . | . | CASSLAIRGNYGYTF | TGTGCCAGCAGCTTGGCCATACGGGGTAACTATGGCTACACCTTC
TRBJ1-3 | TRBV5-1 | . | . | CASSPGYSGNTIYF | TGCGCCAGCAGCCCGGGTTACTCTGGAAACACCATATATTTT
TRBJ1-1 | TRBV10-3 | . | . | CAIRSTVPNTEAFF | TGTGCCATCAGATCGACAGTCCCCAACACTGAAGCTTTCTTT
TRBJ2-7 | TRBV5-1 | once | TRBD1 | CASSPRTGIYEQYF | TGCGCCAGCAGCCCCAGGACAGGGATTTACGAGCAGTACTTC
TRBJ2-1 | TRBV28 | . | TRBD2 | CASSPSRLAGGYNEQFF | TGTGCCAGCAGCCCTTCCCGACTAGCGGGAGGGTACAATGAGCAGTTCTTC
TRBJ2-3 | TRBV29-1 | once | TRBD2 | CSNSVSGGDTQYF | TGCAGTAACAGCGTCTCGGGGGGGGATACGCAGTATTTT
TRBJ1-2 | TRBV7-2 | . | . | CASSLNSRSRAGYTF | TGTGCCAGCAGCTTGAACTCTCGGAGCAGGGCCGGCTACACCTTC
TRBJ2-7 | TRBV11-3 | . | . | CASRGAEQYF | TGTGCCAGTAGGGGTGCCGAGCAGTACTTC
TRBJ1-2 | TRBV18 | . | TRBD1 | CASSPSRDRGRRGGYTF | TGTGCCAGCTCACCATCGCGGGACAGGGGACGAAGGGGCGGCTACACCTTC
TRBJ1-4 | TRBV5-1 | . | . | CASSFLDSHEKLFF | TGCGCCAGCAGCTTTCTCGACTCGCATGAAAAACTGTTTTTT
TRBJ2-3 | TRBV29-1 | . | TRBD2 | CSVGASGATDTQYF | TGCAGCGTTGGAGCTAGCGGTGCCACAGATACGCAGTATTTT
TRBJ1-5 | TRBV19 | . | . | CASSRQGGNQPQHF | TGTGCCAGTAGTAGGCAGGGTGGTAATCAGCCCCAGCATTTT
TRBJ2-1 | TRBV7-9 | . | TRBD2 | CASSLNIAGGSYNEQFF | TGTGCCAGCAGCCTGAATATAGCGGGTGGCTCCTACAATGAGCAGTTCTTC
TRBJ2-3 | TRBV6-1 | . | . | CASSDDSGVDTQYF | TGTGCCAGCAGTGATGATAGCGGCGTAGATACGCAGTATTTT
TRBJ2-1 | TRBV9 | . | TRBD2 | CASTVNLAGDNEQFF | TGTGCCAGCACCGTAAATCTAGCGGGAGACAATGAGCAGTTCTTC
TRBJ2-7 | TRBV6-5 | . | . | CASSPTYRVYEQYF | TGTGCCAGCAGCCCCACGTACAGGGTCTACGAGCAGTACTTC
TRBJ2-1 | TRBV6-5 | . | TRBD2 | CASGRSSGAYNEQFF | TGTGCCAGCGGTAGATCTAGCGGGGCTTACAATGAGCAGTTCTTC
TRBJ1-1 | TRBV5-1 | . | . | CASSLESMLDTEAFF | TGCGCCAGCAGCTTGGAGAGCATGTTGGACACTGAAGCTTTCTTT